The rows below give T cell receptor beta chains drawn from one sample of a study of shared clonotypes between healthy human individuals. Profiled with immunoSEQ multiplex PCR; TCRdb holds only in-frame clones, not every one. The table includes about 1,900,000 clones, about 95% detected once. The sample consisted of naive CD8+ T cells sorted from blood. All receptors come from a man aged 18 to 30 in good health. The CDR3 runs from the conserved cysteine through the conserved F or W.

v_call	j_call	cdr3_aa
TRBV10-3	TRBJ1-6	CAISESKGPYSPLHF
TRBV30	TRBJ1-6	CAWTSGVGYSPLHF
TRBV9	TRBJ2-1	CASSPTLYNEQFF
TRBV6-5	TRBJ1-1	CASSTGPRAFF
TRBV9	TRBJ2-7	CASSVGPDSYEQYF
TRBV4-3	TRBJ2-3	CASSQESSGSLEDTQYF
TRBV9	TRBJ2-1	CASSPSSYNEQFF
TRBV25-1	TRBJ2-4	CASSEYRGHQYF
TRBV9	TRBJ2-1	CASSGRDEVTYNEQFF
TRBV7-9	TRBJ1-2	CASIRPLTWDYGYTF
TRBV13	TRBJ2-5	CASSLGTTGEETQYF
TRBV28	TRBJ1-2	CALSGPLSYTF
TRBV10-1	TRBJ2-7	CASSDDGGGYTYEQYF
TRBV7-9	TRBJ2-7	CASSFTLEQYF
TRBV7-9	TRBJ2-1	CASSLVGTSYNEQFF
TRBV7-9	TRBJ2-7	CASSPGGQGTYEQYF
TRBV12-5	TRBJ1-4	CASGFFSTNEKLFF
TRBV6-5	TRBJ2-2	CASSGTGAGELFF